A single T cell receptor beta chain is shown here with its context. Under the authors' procedure: Reference gene primer amplification gave nucleated cell count estimates. Profiling relied on immunoSEQ multiplex PCR, and the TCRdb table lists in-frame clones only, not all of them. That table furnishes V, J and clone size, whereas the DNA furnished D and trimming. The data contain 100,000 or so clones, roughly 79% of them seen just once; the ten biggest clones take up 8% to 9.5%. CDR3 size: 16 residues. Germline loops: CDR1 LGHNA, CDR2 YNFKEQ. V was pared by 0 bases and J by 4 bases, with 12 bases between. This sample stems from a study of blood T cell repertoires in COVID-19. The wider study: Acute and convalescent COVID-19 samples came from the United States, Italy and Spain. T cells, B-cell-depleted T cells, or PBMCs provided the cDNA or gDNA that served as material.

The chain joins TRBV4-2 to TRBJ2-2; D not certain. Sequenced sample: peripheral blood. This clonotype was obtained from a woman in her 70s with acute or convalescent COVID-19. In nucleotides, the CDR3 is TGTGCCAGCAGCCAAGACGTCAGGTTCGCCACCGGGGAGCTGTTTTTT. Its protein product is CASSQDVRFATGELFF.